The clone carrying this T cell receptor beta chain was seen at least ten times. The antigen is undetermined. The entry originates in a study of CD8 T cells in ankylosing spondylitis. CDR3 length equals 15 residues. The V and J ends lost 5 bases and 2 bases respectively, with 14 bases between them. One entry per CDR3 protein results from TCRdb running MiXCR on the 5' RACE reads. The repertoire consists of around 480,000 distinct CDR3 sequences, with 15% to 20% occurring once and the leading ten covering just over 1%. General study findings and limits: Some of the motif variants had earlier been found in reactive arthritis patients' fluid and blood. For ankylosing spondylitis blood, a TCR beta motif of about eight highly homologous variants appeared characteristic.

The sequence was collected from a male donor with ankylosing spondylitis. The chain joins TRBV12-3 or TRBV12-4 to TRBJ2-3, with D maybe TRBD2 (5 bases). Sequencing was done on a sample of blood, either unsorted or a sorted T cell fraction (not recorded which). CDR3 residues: CASSPGKLPTDTQYF. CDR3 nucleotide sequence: TGTGCCAGCAGTCCCGGGAAGTTACCCACAGATACGCAGTATTTT.